This T cell receptor (beta chain) was sequenced for a study of blood T cell repertoires in COVID-19. Repertoires were generated with immunoSEQ multiplex PCR, while TCRdb's copy carries only in-frame clones and drops some. The repertoire has some 96,000 clones, around four fifths of them found once; the top ten carry roughly 12%. The germline V gene encodes CDR1 MNHEY and CDR2 SVGAGI. CDR3 size: 13 residues. V was shortened by 6 bases and J by 2 bases, with 10 bases between the two germline ends. The chain has TRBV6-5 and TRBJ2-5; D may be TRBD2 (5 bases). Sequenced material: peripheral blood. The TCR was taken from a woman between 65 and 79 years old with acute or convalescent COVID-19. The CDR3 loop is CASRPTSQETQYF. The CDR3 DNA reads TGTGCCAGCAGACCCACTAGTCAAGAGACCCAGTACTTC.